The sequence of this T cell receptor beta chain was determined in a study of T cell repertoires in cytomegalovirus infection. Study-level findings and limits: Pooled public TCR beta family frequency picked out CMV carriers with the relevant HLA. The response measured ex vivo was dominated by TCR beta clonotypes (HLA-C-restricted and CMV-specific).

Germline CDR1 reads MGHRA; CDR2 reads YSYEKL. CDR3 length: 15 amino acids. V gave up 2 bases and J gave up 2 bases, with 9 bases separating them. Via MiXCR, TCRdb re-called the reads, giving one row per CDR3 protein. The table has around 43,000 distinct CDR3 sequences, about 20% seen once; the top ten hold around a sixth. This clonotype has ten or more counts. Antigen: not known. This clonotype was sampled from a human donor in good health (CMV status not recorded). Some clones in this sample may be carry-over from other donors' samples. The V gene is TRBV4-1, the J gene TRBJ1-4, with D unclear. Sequencing used PBMCs, sequenced either directly or after in vitro stimulation (not recorded which). CDR3 sequence: CASSQSGGTNEKLFF. The CDR3 DNA reads as TGCGCCAGCAGCCAATCGGGAGGGACTAATGAAAAACTGTTTTTT.